Below are 14 T cell receptor beta chains sequenced from a single sample in a study of cytomegalovirus exposure and HLA in healthy donors. Data came from immunoSEQ multiplex PCR; TCRdb stores just in-frame clones and leaves some out. The data hold about 47,000 clones, with about 90% observed a single time. Material: PBMCs. All receptors derive from a man aged 18 to 29 in good health and CMV-seronegative.

The rearrangement uses TRBV27 and TRBJ1-1; TRBD1 matches at 9 bases. CDR3 size: 18 residues. In germline, CDR1 is MNHEY, CDR2 SMNVEV (reference sequence). V shed 1 base, J shed 0 bases, and the junction held 9 bases outside the gene matches. The CDR3 spells CASSLLGTGSFMNTEAFF. CDR3 DNA: TGTGCCAGCAGTTTATTAGGGACAGGGTCATTTATGAACACTGAAGCTTTCTTT.

This chain links TRBV27 with TRBJ2-3; 10 nucleotides match TRBD2. The V gene end was trimmed by 6 bases and the J gene end by 5 bases; junction bases not matched to a gene: 11. The CDR3 contains 16 residues. The germline V gene encodes CDR1 MNHEY and CDR2 SMNVEV (reference sequence). CDR3 nucleotide sequence: TGTGCCAGCAGCCCTGTACTAGCGGGGAACGAAGATACGCAGTATTTT. Protein product: CASSPVLAGNEDTQYF.

The chain links TRBV2 to TRBJ2-7, with 8 bases aligning to TRBD1. Germline V gene data show CDR1 as SNHLY and CDR2 as FYNNEI. This CDR3 region has 14 residues. V lost 6 bases to trimming and J lost 2 bases; unmatched junction nucleotides: 6. CDR3 nucleotides: TGTGCCAGCAGGAGGGACAGGAATACCTACGAGCAGTACTTC. It is translated as CASRRDRNTYEQYF.

The chain has TRBV5-1 and TRBJ2-1; 15 nucleotides agree with TRBD2. The CDR3 sequence is 18 residues long. V dropped 4 bases and J dropped 0; count of bases not matched to a gene: 5. Germline V gives CDR1 SGHRS, CDR2 YFSETQ. DNA for the CDR3: TGCGCCAGCAGCCCGGGACTAGCGGGAGGCCGCTCCTACAATGAGCAGTTCTTC. It specifies CASSPGLAGGRSYNEQFF.

This chain links TRBV4-3 with TRBJ1-1; a possible D gene is TRBD1 (6 bases). Trimming took off 0 bases at V and 2 bases at J, with 19 bases between the two ends. The CDR3 is 18 residues long. Germline V gives CDR1 LGHNA, CDR2 YSLEER. The CDR3 loop is CASSQDRGLGTLNTEAFF. The CDR3 nucleotides are TGCGCCAGCAGCCAAGATAGGGGTTTGGGGACACTCAACACTGAAGCTTTCTTT.

The V gene is TRBV5-1, the J gene TRBJ1-1; 10 nucleotides line up with TRBD1. V lost 4 bases to trimming and J lost 1 base; unmatched junction nucleotides: 10. This CDR3 contains 17 residues. Germline lookup yields CDR1 SGHRS and CDR2 YFSETQ. The CDR3 DNA reads as TGCGCCAGCAGCAGACGACAGGGGGCTTTCTCGAACACTGAAGCTTTCTTT. Protein sequence: CASSRRQGAFSNTEAFF. Supplemented by reference TRBV5-1 and TRBJ1-1, the full variable domain reads KAGVTQTPRYLIKTRGQQVTLSCSPISGHRSVSWYQQTPGQGLQFLFEYFSETQRNKGNFPGRFSGRQFSNSRSEMNVSTLELGDSALYLCASSRRQGAFSNTEAFFGQGTRLTVV.

The genes are TRBV15 and TRBJ1-2; 9 nucleotides match TRBD1. The CDR3 contains 14 residues. CDR1 LNHNV and CDR2 YYDKDF come from the germline V gene (reference sequence). V shed 3 bases and J 4 bases; nucleotides not matched to a gene: 3. The CDR3 DNA sequence: TGTGCCACCAGCAGGGGACAGGGCCCCTATGGCTACACCTTC. This translates into CATSRGQGPYGYTF.

V and J are TRBV19 and TRBJ1-1; 11 bases match TRBD1. The CDR3 has 19 amino acids. The V gene's germline CDR1 is LNHDA and CDR2 SQIVND (reference sequence). J was trimmed by 0 bases and V by 3 bases; bases with no gene match: 12. In nucleotides, the CDR3 is TGTGCCAGTAGTATGGGACAGGGGGTTGCCCCAATGATGAACACTGAAGCTTTCTTT. It translates to CASSMGQGVAPMMNTEAFF.

CDR3 residues: CASSPLAGGKDTGELFF. The CDR3 DNA sequence: TGTGCCAGCAGCCCCCTAGCGGGGGGGAAGGACACCGGGGAGCTGTTTTTT. The chain recombines TRBV9 with TRBJ2-2, with TRBD2 identical over 12 bases. This CDR3 comprises 17 residues. Germline CDR1 reads SGDLS; CDR2 reads YYNGEE. Trimming took 4 bases from V and 3 from J; bases not matched to a gene: 7.

About this clone itself: Its ends do not fully match the called genes, so a read error is possible. This chain joins TRBV7-7 and TRBJ2-2, with 7 bases lining up with TRBD2. This CDR3 is built from 17 residues. CDR1 and CDR2 from the germline V gene are SSHAT and FNYEAQ (reference sequence). The CDR3 region has the DNA TGTGCTAGCAGCTTAGAAGTGTCGGGAGGCAGCACCGGGGAGCTGTTTTTT. Amino acids: CASSLEVSGGSTGELFF.

The chain carries TRBV28 and TRBJ2-7; TRBD1 matches at 9 bases. J was trimmed by 1 base and V by 6 bases; bases with no gene match: 7. The CDR3 has 15 residues. Germline V gene data show CDR1 as MDHEN and CDR2 as SYDVKM. This CDR3 reads CASSPRQGGSYEQYF. The DNA of the CDR3 is TGTGCCAGCAGCCCCCGACAGGGGGGGTCCTACGAGCAGTACTTC.

This rearrangement joins TRBV27 to TRBJ1-5; the D is unclear. The germline V gene encodes CDR1 MNHEY and CDR2 SMNVEV (reference sequence). The CDR3 is made up of 13 amino acids. V lost 8 bases and J 0 bases, leaving 8 bases between the germline ends. For the CDR3, the DNA is TGTGCCAGCGGAGGCTATAGCAATCAGCCCCAGCATTTT. It is translated as CASGGYSNQPQHF.

The V call is TRBV7-3, the J call TRBJ2-2; the match to TRBD2 covers 8 bases. V lost 5 bases and J lost 3; bases outside the gene matches: 8. The germline gives CDR1 SGHTA, CDR2 FQGTGA. The CDR3 length is 16 residues. The CDR3 DNA is TGTGCCAGCAGCACGCCTCAGGGACTAGACACCGGGGAGCTGTTTTTT. Protein sequence: CASSTPQGLDTGELFF.

The V and J genes are TRBV7-9 and TRBJ2-1; 7 nucleotides match TRBD1. V lost 5 bases and J lost 3; bases outside the gene matches: 10. The germline V gene has CDR1 SEHNR and CDR2 FQNEAQ (reference sequence). The CDR3 runs to 16 residues. Written as DNA, the CDR3 is TGTGCCAGCAGCCCCAAACCGGGACAGAACTACAATGAGCAGTTCTTC. Amino acid sequence: CASSPKPGQNYNEQFF.